What follows are 17 T cell receptor beta chains derived from one specimen sequenced in a study of shared clonotypes between healthy human individuals. The table came from immunoSEQ multiplex PCR; TCRdb's copy has only in-frame clones and leaves some out. The data contain roughly 2.5 million clones, approximately 94% of them seen just once; the ten biggest clones take up 0.13% to 0.15%. Sequencing used naive CD4+ T cells sorted from blood. Subset given: CD45RA+ positively selected. These receptor sequences come from a man aged 18 to 29 in good health.

The chain recombines TRBV4-3 with TRBJ2-1; 7 bases line up with TRBD1. V lost 0 bases, J lost 6 bases, and 17 bases stayed unmatched. CDR3 length: 19 residues. Germline V CDR1 and CDR2: LGHNA, YSLEER. The CDR3 DNA sequence: TGCGCCAGCAGCCAAGATAGTGGGCTGGGGGTGGACAGGCGCAATGAGCAGTTCTTC. Translating it yields CASSQDSGLGVDRRNEQFF.

The chain links TRBV2 to TRBJ1-5, with D hard to call. Germline V lookup: CDR1 SNHLY, CDR2 FYNNEI. The V end was cut by 7 bases, the J end by 5 bases, with 15 bases between. The CDR3 loop spans 14 amino acids. The CDR3 nucleotides read TGTGCCAGCAAGCTAGGCCCGGGCGATCAGCCCCAGCATTTT. As protein: CASKLGPGDQPQHF.

The rearrangement uses TRBV11-2 and TRBJ2-4, with 9 nucleotides matching TRBD1. V dropped 2 bases and J dropped 9; count of bases not matched to a gene: 11. Germline-derived CDR1 and CDR2 are SGHAT and FQNNGV. This CDR3 region has 16 residues. The CDR3, as DNA: TGTGCCAGCAGCTTACGGGACAGGGTCCCTTTTAGCATTCAGTACTTC. This translates into CASSLRDRVPFSIQYF.

The chain combines TRBV28 with TRBJ2-5, with D perhaps matching TRBD1 (7 bases). CDR1 is MDHEN, CDR2 SYDVKM, per germline. V dropped 9 bases and J dropped 4 bases, with 12 bases sitting between them. The CDR3 extends over 12 amino acids. The CDR3 spells CASQGGGETQYF. The CDR3 DNA sequence: TGTGCCAGTCAGGGGGGAGGAGAGACCCAGTACTTC.

This clone appeared once. The rearrangement joins TRBV18 to TRBJ1-3; D remains unclear. V was clipped by 6 bases and J by 0 bases, with 12 bases between them. The CDR3 is made up of 15 amino acids. Germline CDR1 reads KGHSH; CDR2 reads LQKENI. CDR3 sequence (DNA): TGTGCCAGCTCCCCGGCGGAGGGCTCTGGAAACACCATATATTTT. Its translation is CASSPAEGSGNTIYF.

In this sample, this clone turned up once. Other DNA sequences of this sample code for an identical CDR3. The V and J genes are TRBV18 and TRBJ2-7; 9 positions match TRBD1. The germline gives CDR1 KGHSH, CDR2 LQKENI. The CDR3 is 15 amino acids. V lost 2 bases, J lost 4 bases, and 6 bases stayed unmatched. The CDR3, as DNA: TGTGCCAGCTCACCAGGAACAGGGGGCCGTTACGAGCAGTACTTC. It translates to CASSPGTGGRYEQYF.

The chain links TRBV29-1 to TRBJ2-1; 7 positions agree with TRBD2. Per the germline V gene, CDR1 is SQVTM and CDR2 is ANQGSEA. The V and J ends lost 3 bases and 7 bases, in that order; junction bases with no gene match: 9. This CDR3 comprises 14 residues. CDR3 sequence: CSVEKLAPGNEQFF. In nucleotides, the CDR3 is TGCAGCGTTGAGAAACTAGCGCCGGGGAATGAGCAGTTCTTC.

This clone has only one observation. Distinct nucleotide sequences in the sample also encode this CDR3. The V and J genes are TRBV10-3 and TRBJ2-5; D is undetermined. V gave up 0 bases and J gave up 5 bases, with 7 bases separating them. The CDR3 consists of 13 residues. Germline loops: CDR1 ENHRY, CDR2 SYGVKD. CDR3 sequence: CAISESVVETQYF. CDR3 DNA: TGTGCCATCAGTGAGTCGGTCGTTGAGACCCAGTACTTC.

The chain employs TRBV7-2 and TRBJ2-4; a possible D gene is TRBD2 (6 bases). V dropped 5 bases and J dropped 3 bases, with 20 bases sitting between them. The CDR3 is 17 amino acids. Looked up from germline, CDR1 is SGHTA and CDR2 is FQGNSA. CDR3 region: CASSASTGTSGKNIQYF. CDR3 sequence (DNA): TGTGCCAGCAGCGCTTCTACCGGGACTTCGGGCAAAAACATTCAGTACTTC. The entire variable domain, with the rest obtained from reference TRBV7-2 and TRBJ2-4, is as follows: GAGVSQSPSNKVTEKGKDVELRCDPISGHTALYWYRQSLGQGLEFLIYFQGNSAPDKSGLPSDRFSAERTGGSVSTLTIQRTQQEDSAVYLCASSASTGTSGKNIQYFGAGTRLSVL.

About this clone itself: One junction end disagrees with the germline gene, perhaps due to a read error. The rearrangement links TRBV29-1 to TRBJ2-2; no reliable D call. The CDR3 runs to 14 residues. Germline V gene sequence: CDR1 SQVTM, CDR2 ANQGSEA. The CDR3 DNA is TGCAGCGTTAAAGACCACGGCCTCACCGGGGAGCTGTTTTTT. Translating it yields CSVKDHGLTGELFF.

In DNA form, the CDR3 reads TGTGCCAGCAGTGAGGGACTATTAGGGGAGCAGTACTTC. This translates into CASSEGLLGEQYF. This chain joins TRBV25-1 and TRBJ2-5; TRBD2 agrees at 7 bases. CDR1 is MGHDK and CDR2 is SYGVNS in the germline V gene. Losses at the gene ends were 3 bases for V and 11 bases for J; bases not matched to a gene: 9. This CDR3 region has 13 residues.

The chain employs TRBV10-3 and TRBJ2-7; 10 bases match TRBD1. V was pared by 6 bases and J by 2 bases, with 7 bases of the junction left unmatched. This CDR3 contains 15 residues. Germline CDR1 ENHRY, CDR2 SYGVKD. The CDR3 nucleotides are TGTGCCATCAGGGGGACAGGGGCCTTAACCTACGAGCAGTACTTC. Its protein is CAIRGTGALTYEQYF.

The V gene is TRBV2, the J gene TRBJ2-1; D unclear. The CDR3 sequence is 12 residues long. Trimming removed 2 bases at V and 4 bases at J, with 3 bases between. CDR1 and CDR2 from the germline V gene are SNHLY and FYNNEI. As DNA, the CDR3 is TGTGCCAGCAGTGAAAGGTACAATGAGCAGTTCTTC. Translation gives CASSERYNEQFF.

The V and J genes are TRBV18 and TRBJ1-1, with D unresolved. V lost 2 bases, J lost 4 bases, and 14 bases lay in between. Germline V gene lookup returns CDR1 KGHSH and CDR2 LQKENI. CDR3 length: 15 amino acids. The CDR3: CASSPIGPPGTEAFF. DNA of the CDR3: TGTGCCAGCTCACCAATAGGGCCGCCCGGCACTGAAGCTTTCTTT. Full variable domain (remainder filled in from reference TRBV18 and TRBJ1-1): NAGVMQNPRHLVRRRGQEARLRCSPMKGHSHVYWYRQLPEEGLKFMVYLQKENIIDESGMPKERFSAEFPKEGPSILRIQQVVRGDSAAYFCASSPIGPPGTEAFFGQGTRLTVV.

DNA of the CDR3: TGCGCCAGCAGCCCGACAGCGGGAGGCTCCTACAATGAGCAGTTCTTC. Translation gives CASSPTAGGSYNEQFF. The rearrangement joins TRBV5-1 to TRBJ2-1; 9 bases line up with TRBD2. CDR3 size: 16 residues. Germline V gene lookup returns CDR1 SGHRS and CDR2 YFSETQ. Germline trimming cut 4 bases from V and 0 bases from J; bases unmatched to any gene: 5.

For this clone: Additional DNA sequences in this sample encode the identical CDR3. The chain is built from TRBV7-9 and TRBJ2-5; no definite D call. The CDR3 has 14 residues. Germline V gives CDR1 SEHNR, CDR2 FQNEAQ (reference sequence). With 1 base removed from V and 1 base from J, the gap between germline ends came to 7 bases. CDR3: CASSLGGLQETQYF. DNA of the CDR3: TGTGCCAGCAGCTTAGGGGGTCTCCAAGAGACCCAGTACTTC.

V usage is TRBV18 and J usage is TRBJ1-1; D is ambiguous. Per germline, CDR1 KGHSH and CDR2 LQKENI. CDR3 length equals 13 residues. V lost 5 bases to trimming and J lost 0 bases, with 7 bases between them. CDR3 bases: TGTGCCAGCTCAAGGGAGATGAACACTGAAGCTTTCTTT. It is translated as CASSREMNTEAFF.